This TCR beta chain was identified during a study of cytomegalovirus exposure and HLA in healthy donors. The overall study: Earlier work reported 117 million unique TCR beta sequences from about 200 million T cells.

The CMV serostatus of this donor was not recorded. As concerns this clone: Its antigen is not known.

The study ran its PCR with 60 Vbeta and 13 Jbeta primers. TCRdb keeps only in-frame clones here, not all; method: immunoSEQ multiplex PCR. The sample records about 150,000 clones, about 85% being singletons. Study results and caveats: There were several of the most significant clusters that appeared linked to common viral pathogens in a later analysis.

Sequenced: PBMCs. This sequence originates from a human donor in good health.

In nucleotides, the CDR3 is TGTGCCAGCAGTTACGGGGCACCCCGGGGGGAGACCCAGTACTTC. Its protein is CASSYGAPRGETQYF. V usage is TRBV6-5 and J usage is TRBJ2-5; D perhaps matches TRBD2 (6 bases). CDR1 MNHEY and CDR2 SVGAGI come from the germline V gene. The V end was cut by 2 bases, the J end by 5 bases, with 15 bases between. The CDR3 contains 15 residues.